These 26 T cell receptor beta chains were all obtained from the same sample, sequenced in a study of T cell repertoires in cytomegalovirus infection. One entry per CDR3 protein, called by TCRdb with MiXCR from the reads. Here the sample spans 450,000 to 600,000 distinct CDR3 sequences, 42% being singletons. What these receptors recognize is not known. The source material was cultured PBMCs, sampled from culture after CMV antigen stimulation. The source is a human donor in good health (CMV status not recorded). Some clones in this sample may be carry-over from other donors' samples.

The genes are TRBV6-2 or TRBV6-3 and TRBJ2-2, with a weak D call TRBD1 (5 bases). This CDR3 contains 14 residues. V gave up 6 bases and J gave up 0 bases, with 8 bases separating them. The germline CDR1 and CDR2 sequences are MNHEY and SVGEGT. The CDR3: CASRVTANTGELFF. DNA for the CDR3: TGTGCCAGCAGGGTGACAGCGAACACCGGGGAGCTGTTTTTT.

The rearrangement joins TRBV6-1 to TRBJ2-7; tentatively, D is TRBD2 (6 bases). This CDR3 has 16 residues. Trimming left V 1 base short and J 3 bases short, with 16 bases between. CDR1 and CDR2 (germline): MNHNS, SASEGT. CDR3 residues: CASSEEEGGGHYEQYF. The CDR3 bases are TGTGCCAGCAGTGAAGAGGAGGGCGGCGGACACTACGAGCAGTACTTC.

The CDR3, as DNA: TGTGCCAGCAGCCCCTACCCCGCCCTCAATGAGCAGTTCTTC. Its protein product is CASSPYPALNEQFF. The chain uses TRBV9 and TRBJ2-1; D is uncertain. V was trimmed by 4 bases and J by 6 bases, leaving 14 bases between them. Looked up from germline, CDR1 is SGDLS and CDR2 is YYNGEE. The CDR3 is 14 amino acids.

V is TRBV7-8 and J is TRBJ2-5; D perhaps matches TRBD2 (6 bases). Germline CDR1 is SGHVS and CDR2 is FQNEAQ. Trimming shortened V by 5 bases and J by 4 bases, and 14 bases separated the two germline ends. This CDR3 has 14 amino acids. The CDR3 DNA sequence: TGTGCCAGCAGCGCCAGACTAGTCGGAGAGACCCAGTACTTC. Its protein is CASSARLVGETQYF.

CDR3 sequence (DNA): TGTGCCAGCAGCGCCCCGGGACTAGCGGGCAGGGAGCAGTACTTC. Translating gives CASSAPGLAGREQYF. This chain uses TRBV6-6 with TRBJ2-7; 12 nucleotides agree with TRBD2. Germline loops: CDR1 MNHNY, CDR2 SVGAGI (reference sequence). Trimming took 6 bases from V and 7 from J; bases not matched to a gene: 10. The CDR3 is 15 residues long.

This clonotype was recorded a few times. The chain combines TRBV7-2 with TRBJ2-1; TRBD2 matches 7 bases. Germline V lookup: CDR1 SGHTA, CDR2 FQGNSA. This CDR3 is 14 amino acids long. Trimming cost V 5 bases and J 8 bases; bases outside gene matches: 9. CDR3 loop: CASSLRTRHDEQFF. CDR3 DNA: TGTGCCAGCAGCCTGAGGACTAGACACGATGAGCAGTTCTTC.

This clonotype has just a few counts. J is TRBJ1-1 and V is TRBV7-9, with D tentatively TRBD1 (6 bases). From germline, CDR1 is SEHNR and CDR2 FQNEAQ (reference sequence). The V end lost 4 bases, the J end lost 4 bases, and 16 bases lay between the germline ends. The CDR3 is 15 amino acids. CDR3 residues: CASSWGGQGGTEAFF. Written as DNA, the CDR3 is TGTGCCAGCAGCTGGGGGGGGCAGGGAGGCACTGAAGCTTTCTTT.

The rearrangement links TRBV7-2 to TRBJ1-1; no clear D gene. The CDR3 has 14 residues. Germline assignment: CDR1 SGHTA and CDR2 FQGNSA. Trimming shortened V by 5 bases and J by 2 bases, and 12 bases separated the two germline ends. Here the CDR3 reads CASSDSRGNTEAFF. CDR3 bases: TGTGCCAGCAGCGATTCCCGGGGAAACACTGAAGCTTTCTTT.

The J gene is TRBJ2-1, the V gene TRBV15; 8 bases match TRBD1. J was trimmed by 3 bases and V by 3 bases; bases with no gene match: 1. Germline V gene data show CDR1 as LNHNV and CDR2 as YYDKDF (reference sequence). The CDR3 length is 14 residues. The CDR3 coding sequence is TGTGCCACCAGCAGGGACAGGGACTACAATGAGCAGTTCTTC. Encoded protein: CATSRDRDYNEQFF.

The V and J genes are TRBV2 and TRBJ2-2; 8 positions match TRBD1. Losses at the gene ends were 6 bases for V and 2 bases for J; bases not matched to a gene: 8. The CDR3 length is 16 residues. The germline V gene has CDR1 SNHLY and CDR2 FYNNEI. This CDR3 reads CASSTRQGPNTGELFF. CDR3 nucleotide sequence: TGTGCCAGCAGCACTAGACAGGGGCCCAACACCGGGGAGCTGTTTTTT.

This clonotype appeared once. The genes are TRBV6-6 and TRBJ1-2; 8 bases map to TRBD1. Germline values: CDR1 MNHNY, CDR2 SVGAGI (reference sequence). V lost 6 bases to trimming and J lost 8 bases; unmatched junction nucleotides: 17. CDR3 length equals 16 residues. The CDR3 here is CASSYNRGDDTRGYTF. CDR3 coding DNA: TGTGCCAGCAGCTACAACAGGGGGGACGATACGAGGGGCTACACCTTC.

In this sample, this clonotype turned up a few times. The CDR3 DNA is TGTGCCACCATCGCCGGGACGCTCTCCTACGAGCAGTACTTC. It encodes CATIAGTLSYEQYF. The chain carries TRBV24-1 and TRBJ2-7; D is tentatively TRBD1 or TRBD2 (5 bases each). CDR1 and CDR2 from the germline V gene are KGHDR and SFDVKD. The V end lost 8 bases, the J end lost 0 bases, and 13 bases lay between the germline ends. This CDR3 contains 14 residues.

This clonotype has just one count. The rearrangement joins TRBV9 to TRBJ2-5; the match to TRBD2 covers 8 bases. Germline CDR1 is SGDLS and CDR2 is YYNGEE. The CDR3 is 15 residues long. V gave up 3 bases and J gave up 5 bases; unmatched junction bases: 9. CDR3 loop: CASSEGTSVLETQYF. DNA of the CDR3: TGTGCCAGCAGCGAAGGGACTAGTGTTCTGGAGACCCAGTACTTC.

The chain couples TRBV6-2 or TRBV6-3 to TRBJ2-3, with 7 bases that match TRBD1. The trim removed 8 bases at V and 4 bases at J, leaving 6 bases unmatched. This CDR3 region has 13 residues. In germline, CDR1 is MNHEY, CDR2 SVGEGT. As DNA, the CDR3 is TGTGCCAGCGGGGACAGTTGGGCAGATACGCAGTATTTT. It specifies CASGDSWADTQYF.

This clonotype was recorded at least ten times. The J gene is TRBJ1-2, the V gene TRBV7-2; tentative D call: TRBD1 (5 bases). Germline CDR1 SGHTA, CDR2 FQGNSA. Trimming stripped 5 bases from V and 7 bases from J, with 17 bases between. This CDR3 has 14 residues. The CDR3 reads CASSIGLFGGGYTF. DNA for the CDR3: TGTGCCAGCAGCATTGGACTATTTGGGGGTGGCTACACCTTC.

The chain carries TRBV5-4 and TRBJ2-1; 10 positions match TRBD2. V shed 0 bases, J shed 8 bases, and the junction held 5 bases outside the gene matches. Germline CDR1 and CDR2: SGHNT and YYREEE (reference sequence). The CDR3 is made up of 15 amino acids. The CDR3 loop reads CASSLASGSTDEQFF. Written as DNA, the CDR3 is TGTGCCAGCAGCTTGGCTAGCGGGAGTACTGATGAGCAGTTCTTC.

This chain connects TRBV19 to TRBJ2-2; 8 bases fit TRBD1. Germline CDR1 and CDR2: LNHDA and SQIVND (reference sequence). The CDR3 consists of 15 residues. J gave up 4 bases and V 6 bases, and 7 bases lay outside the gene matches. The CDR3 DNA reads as TGTGCCAGTAGGCGGACAGGGTTAATCACCGGGGAGCTGTTTTTT. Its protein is CASRRTGLITGELFF. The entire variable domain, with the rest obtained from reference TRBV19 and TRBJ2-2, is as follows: DGGITQSPKYLFRKEGQNVTLSCEQNLNHDAMYWYRQDPGQGLRLIYYSQIVNDFQKGDIAEGYSVSREKKESFPLTVTSAQKNPTAFYLCASRRTGLITGELFFGEGSRLTVL.

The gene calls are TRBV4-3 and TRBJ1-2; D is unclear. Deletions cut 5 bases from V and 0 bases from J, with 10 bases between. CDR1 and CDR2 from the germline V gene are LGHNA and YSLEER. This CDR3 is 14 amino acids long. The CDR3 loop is CASSNSASNYGYTF. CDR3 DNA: TGCGCCAGCAGCAACAGCGCCTCTAACTATGGCTACACCTTC.

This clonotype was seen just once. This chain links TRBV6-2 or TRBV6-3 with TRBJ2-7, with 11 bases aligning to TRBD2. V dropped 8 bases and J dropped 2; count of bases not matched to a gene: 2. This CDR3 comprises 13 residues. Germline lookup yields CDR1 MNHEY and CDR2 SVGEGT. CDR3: CASQTSGAYEQYF. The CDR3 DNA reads TGTGCCAGCCAGACTAGCGGGGCCTACGAGCAGTACTTC.

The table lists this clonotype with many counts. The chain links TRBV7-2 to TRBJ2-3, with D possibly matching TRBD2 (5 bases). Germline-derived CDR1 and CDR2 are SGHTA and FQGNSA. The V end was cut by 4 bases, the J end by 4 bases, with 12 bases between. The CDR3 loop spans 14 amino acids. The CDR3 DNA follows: TGTGCCAGCAGCTCCTCGCTAGCTTCAGATACGCAGTATTTT. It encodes CASSSSLASDTQYF.

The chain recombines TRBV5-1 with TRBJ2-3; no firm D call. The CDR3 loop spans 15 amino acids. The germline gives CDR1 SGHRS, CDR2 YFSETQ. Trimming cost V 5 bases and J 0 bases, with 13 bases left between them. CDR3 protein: CASRPLDGSTDTQYF. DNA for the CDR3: TGCGCCAGCAGACCACTGGACGGAAGCACAGATACGCAGTATTTT.

CDR3 residues: CAISEGGSNQPQHF. The CDR3 bases are TGTGCCATCAGTGAAGGGGGTAGCAATCAGCCCCAGCATTTT. V usage is TRBV10-3 and J usage is TRBJ1-5; maybe TRBD1 (6 bases). V lost 3 bases and J 0 bases, leaving 6 bases between the germline ends. The CDR3 is 14 residues long. The germline gives CDR1 ENHRY, CDR2 SYGVKD.

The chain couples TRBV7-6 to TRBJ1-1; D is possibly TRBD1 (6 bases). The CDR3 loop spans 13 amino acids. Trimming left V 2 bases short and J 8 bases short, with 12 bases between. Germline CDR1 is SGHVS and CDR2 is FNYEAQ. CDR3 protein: CASSLPGAPEAFF. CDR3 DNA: TGTGCCAGCAGCTTACCAGGGGCTCCCGAAGCTTTCTTT. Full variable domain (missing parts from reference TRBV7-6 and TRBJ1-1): GAGVSQSPRYKVTKRGQDVALRCDPISGHVSLYWYRQALGQGPEFLTYFNYEAQQDKSGLPNDRFSAERPEGSISTLTIQRTEQRDSAMYRCASSLPGAPEAFFGQGTRLTVV.

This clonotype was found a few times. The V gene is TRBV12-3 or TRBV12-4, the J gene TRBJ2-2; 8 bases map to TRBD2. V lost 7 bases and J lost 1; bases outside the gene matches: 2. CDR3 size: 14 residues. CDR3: CASNLAGNTGELFF. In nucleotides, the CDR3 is TGTGCCAGCAATCTAGCGGGGAACACCGGGGAGCTGTTTTTT.

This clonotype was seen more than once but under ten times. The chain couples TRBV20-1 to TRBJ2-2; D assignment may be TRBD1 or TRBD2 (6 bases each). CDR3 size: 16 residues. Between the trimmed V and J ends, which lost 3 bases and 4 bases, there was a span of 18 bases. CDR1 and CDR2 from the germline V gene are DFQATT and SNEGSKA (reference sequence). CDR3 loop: CSASTPWGAVTGELFF. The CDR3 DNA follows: TGCAGTGCTAGTACCCCATGGGGGGCCGTCACCGGGGAGCTGTTTTTT.

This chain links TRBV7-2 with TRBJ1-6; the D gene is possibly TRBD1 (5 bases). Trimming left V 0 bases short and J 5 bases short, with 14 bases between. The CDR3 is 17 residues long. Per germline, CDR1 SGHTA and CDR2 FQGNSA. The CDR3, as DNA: TGTGCCAGCAGCTTAGCCCCCCAGGGTGTGAATAATTCACCCCTCCACTTT. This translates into CASSLAPQGVNNSPLHF.